The 27 T cell receptor beta chains presented below share a single source sample, sequenced in a study of beta chain features in type 1 diabetes. Investigators reverse transcribed all isolated RNA, so they sequenced expressed TCRB transcripts. The method was immunoSEQ multiplex PCR; TCRdb's version includes in-frame clones alone and lacks a portion of them. Of about 470,000 clones listed, about 30% are singletons. The sequenced material came from naive CD4+ T cells from blood. These receptors were obtained from a man in his late teens or twenties in good health.

The genes are TRBV6-5 and TRBJ2-7; D is uncertain. This CDR3 has 14 amino acids. Germline loops: CDR1 MNHEY, CDR2 SVGAGI. V lost 7 bases, J lost 0 bases, and 13 bases lay in between. The CDR3 bases are TGTGCCAGCAAGGTCGGGCACAGCTCCTACGAGCAGTACTTC. This gives the protein CASKVGHSSYEQYF.

The chain is built from TRBV14 and TRBJ2-7; 8 nucleotides agree with TRBD2. The germline gives CDR1 SGHDN, CDR2 FVKESK. V was clipped by 5 bases and J by 7 bases; unmatched bases: 7. This CDR3 comprises 13 residues. CDR3 in amino acids: CASSDLGLDEQYF. DNA for the CDR3: TGTGCCAGCAGCGATTTGGGACTAGATGAGCAGTACTTC.

This clone turned up a few times. The chain couples TRBV4-3 to TRBJ2-1; 7 bases align to TRBD2. Trimming took 0 bases from V and 5 from J; bases not matched to a gene: 7. Per germline, CDR1 LGHNA and CDR2 YSLEER. The CDR3 has 16 amino acids. The DNA of the CDR3 is TGCGCCAGCAGCCAAGATTCTAGCGGAGTTCACAATGAGCAGTTCTTC. It is translated as CASSQDSSGVHNEQFF.

In this sample, this clone turned up a few times. This sequence joins TRBV29-1 and TRBJ2-1; D uncertain. The V end lost 0 bases, the J end lost 8 bases, and 8 bases lay between the germline ends. CDR3 length: 12 residues. CDR1 and CDR2 (germline): SQVTM, ANQGSEA. The CDR3 protein is CSVEDRAYEQFF. The CDR3 DNA is TGCAGCGTTGAAGATCGCGCATATGAGCAGTTCTTC.

This clone was detected a few times. This chain joins TRBV28 and TRBJ2-5, with D perhaps given as TRBD1 or TRBD2 (5 bases each). V lost 5 bases, J lost 11 bases, and 27 bases lay in between. CDR1 is MDHEN and CDR2 is SYDVKM in the germline V gene. The CDR3 covers 16 residues. The CDR3 protein is CASSTPSPLLGVEQYF. The CDR3 DNA reads as TGTGCCAGCAGTACGCCGAGTCCGTTATTGGGGGTTGAGCAGTACTTC.

The chain has TRBV6-5 and TRBJ2-2; 10 nucleotides match TRBD2. Germline V CDR1 and CDR2: MNHEY, SVGAGI. The CDR3 runs 15 residues. V lost 6 bases and J lost 1; bases outside the gene matches: 2. The CDR3 here is CASRSSGRNTGELFF. CDR3 DNA: TGTGCCAGCAGGTCTAGCGGGAGGAACACCGGGGAGCTGTTTTTT.

CDR3 bases: TGTGCCAGCAGCCAAGCTTCGCCTAGCTCTTACGAGCAGTACTTC. Translation gives CASSQASPSSYEQYF. The chain combines TRBV4-2 with TRBJ2-7; D is perhaps TRBD2 (5 bases). Germline CDR1 and CDR2: LGHNA and YNFKEQ. V lost 1 base and J 4 bases, leaving 14 bases between the germline ends. This CDR3 is 15 amino acids long.

The chain links TRBV7-2 to TRBJ2-1, with D perhaps being TRBD1 or TRBD2 (5 bases each). Trimming left V 6 bases short and J 4 bases short, with 16 bases between. The CDR3 contains 15 residues. The V gene's germline CDR1 is SGHTA and CDR2 FQGNSA. CDR3: CASSSPGPGYNEQFF. As DNA, the CDR3 is TGTGCCAGCAGTTCTCCGGGACCTGGTTACAATGAGCAGTTCTTC.

V usage is TRBV7-9 and J usage is TRBJ1-1; no firm D call. Germline V gene lookup returns CDR1 SEHNR and CDR2 FQNEAQ (reference sequence). The V end lost 1 base, the J end lost 11 bases, and 14 bases lay between the germline ends. The CDR3 is 13 amino acids. CDR3 in DNA: TGTGCCAGCAGCTTAGGTGGGCGCCCTGGGGCTTTCTTT. It codes for CASSLGGRPGAFF.

This chain joins TRBV7-7 and TRBJ2-1; 13 nucleotides align to TRBD2. CDR1 and CDR2 from the germline V gene are SSHAT and FNYEAQ (reference sequence). The length of the CDR3 is 16 residues. V lost 1 base to trimming and J lost 8 bases; unmatched junction nucleotides: 5. CDR3 loop: CASSLGLAGGSDEQFF. CDR3 DNA sequence: TGTGCCAGCAGCTTAGGACTAGCGGGAGGATCGGATGAGCAGTTCTTC.

V usage is TRBV19 and J usage is TRBJ2-1; D might be TRBD1 (7 bases). Germline V gene data show CDR1 as LNHDA and CDR2 as SQIVND (reference sequence). This CDR3 spans 13 amino acids. Trimming shortened V by 7 bases and J by 7 bases, and 14 bases separated the two germline ends. DNA of the CDR3: TGTGCCAGTACCGCGGGACAGAGGAATGAGCAGTTCTTC. Translating it yields CASTAGQRNEQFF.

The chain has TRBV30 and TRBJ1-2; D unclear. Germline CDR1 and CDR2: GTSNPN and SVGIG (reference sequence). The length of the CDR3 is 15 residues. Trimming pared 4 bases from V and 2 bases from J, leaving 17 bases between. CDR3 nucleotide sequence: TGTGCCTGGATGGTCATATCCCGAGGGAACTATGGCTACACCTTC. Protein: CAWMVISRGNYGYTF.

The V gene is TRBV10-1, the J gene TRBJ2-7, with D perhaps being TRBD1 or TRBD2 (5 bases each). Trimming cost V 5 bases and J 6 bases, with 14 bases left between them. This CDR3 is 13 amino acids long. In germline, CDR1 is WNHNN, CDR2 SYGVQD (reference sequence). CDR3 coding DNA: TGCGCCAGCAGTCCGGGACGGCAAGGCGAGCAGTACTTC. Amino acid sequence: CASSPGRQGEQYF.

This clone was counted only a few times. The chain joins TRBV28 to TRBJ2-2, with D perhaps TRBD2 (5 bases). The germline CDR1 and CDR2 sequences are MDHEN and SYDVKM. This CDR3 comprises 15 residues. Trimming cost V 3 bases and J 0 bases, with 8 bases left between them. CDR3 sequence reads: CASSLPGSNTGELFF. The CDR3 region has the DNA TGTGCCAGCAGTTTGCCGGGGTCGAACACCGGGGAGCTGTTTTTT.

V gene TRBV7-9 combines with J gene TRBJ2-5, with a tentative D call TRBD2 (5 bases). V was shortened by 1 base and J by 0 bases, with 12 bases between the two germline ends. Germline V lookup: CDR1 SEHNR, CDR2 FQNEAQ (reference sequence). This CDR3 comprises 16 residues. This CDR3 reads CASSLGPGLDQETQYF. The CDR3 nucleotides read TGTGCCAGCAGCTTAGGGCCGGGATTGGACCAAGAGACCCAGTACTTC.

This clone was found a few times. Other DNA sequences from this sample encode an identical CDR3 as well. DNA for the CDR3: TGTGCCAGCAGCTTATCAGCGCATATCACAGATACGCAGTATTTT. Translation: CASSLSAHITDTQYF. V usage is TRBV7-2 and J usage is TRBJ2-3; no clear D gene. V lost 2 bases and J lost 2, with 11 bases in between. CDR3 length equals 15 residues. Per germline, CDR1 SGHTA and CDR2 FQGNSA. Looking up the rest from reference TRBV7-2 and TRBJ2-3 gives the full variable domain: GAGVSQSPSNKVTEKGKDVELRCDPISGHTALYWYRQSLGQGLEFLIYFQGNSAPDKSGLPSDRFSAERTGGSVSTLTIQRTQQEDSAVYLCASSLSAHITDTQYFGPGTRLTVL.

J is TRBJ2-7 and V is TRBV30, with D perhaps TRBD2 (6 bases). Trimming pared 0 bases from V and 4 bases from J, leaving 16 bases between. Germline loops: CDR1 GTSNPN, CDR2 SVGIG (reference sequence). This CDR3 contains 15 residues. CDR3 nucleotide sequence: TGTGCCTGGAGTGTAGGTGGGGGACTTTCGTACGAGCAGTACTTC. This gives the protein CAWSVGGGLSYEQYF.

V and J are TRBV10-3 and TRBJ2-1; D may correspond to TRBD1 or TRBD2 (5 bases each). The CDR3 has 15 residues. Deletions cut 6 bases from V and 5 bases from J, with 17 bases between. From germline, CDR1 is ENHRY and CDR2 SYGVKD. Here the CDR3 DNA reads TGTGCCATCAGAATACACACTGGGGGTAACAATGAGCAGTTCTTC. Amino acids: CAIRIHTGGNNEQFF.

This chain links TRBV28 with TRBJ1-2, with D maybe TRBD1 (5 bases). CDR1 MDHEN and CDR2 SYDVKM come from the germline V gene. This CDR3 has 12 residues. Trimming took off 3 bases at V and 13 bases at J, with 15 bases between the two ends. The CDR3 spells CASSFQGLYPTF. The CDR3, as DNA: TGTGCCAGCAGTTTTCAGGGCCTATATCCCACCTTC.

This clone turned up a few times. The chain combines TRBV7-2 with TRBJ2-5; 7 bases are a match to TRBD2. Trimming at V came to 5 bases and at J to 5 bases, leaving 8 bases not matched to a gene. The germline CDR1 and CDR2 sequences are SGHTA and FQGNSA. There are 14 residues in the CDR3. CDR3 in amino acids: CASSPSGTRETQYF. Here the CDR3 DNA reads TGTGCCAGCAGCCCTAGCGGCACGCGGGAGACCCAGTACTTC.

The chain is built from TRBV28 and TRBJ2-1, with TRBD1 matching over 7 bases. The germline CDR1 and CDR2 sequences are MDHEN and SYDVKM. The V and J ends lost 6 bases and 6 bases, in that order; junction bases with no gene match: 14. The CDR3 sequence is 16 residues long. The CDR3 region has the DNA TGTGCCAGCAGATCGGGCCTGGACAGGCTTGCCAATGAGCAGTTCTTC. Translation gives CASRSGLDRLANEQFF.

The J gene is TRBJ2-7, the V gene TRBV28; no definite D call. This CDR3 is 13 amino acids long. Trimming cost V 1 base and J 3 bases, with 7 bases left between them. Germline CDR1 and CDR2: MDHEN and SYDVKM. The DNA for the CDR3 is TGTGCCAGCAGTTTATCGGCGAACTACGAGCAGTACTTC. Its translation is CASSLSANYEQYF.

The chain joins TRBV6-1 to TRBJ1-3; D is ambiguous. This CDR3 is built from 15 residues. V shed 6 bases and J shed 0 bases, with 12 bases lying between them. Germline-derived CDR1 and CDR2 are MNHNS and SASEGT. The CDR3 sequence: CASRSHPSSGNTIYF. CDR3 in DNA: TGTGCCAGCAGGTCACACCCGAGCTCTGGAAACACCATATATTTT.

The CDR3, as DNA: TGTGCCAGCAGTACGCAGCGGGGGAGGGAGACCCAGTACTTC. It is translated as CASSTQRGRETQYF. The chain employs TRBV25-1 and TRBJ2-5; the match to TRBD2 covers 8 bases. V shed 5 bases, J shed 5 bases, and the junction held 7 bases outside the gene matches. Germline V CDR1 and CDR2: MGHDK, SYGVNS. The CDR3 is 14 residues long.

This clone was seen more than once but under ten times. This chain uses TRBV29-1 with TRBJ2-7, with D perhaps being TRBD1 or TRBD2 (6 bases each). This CDR3 has 15 residues. V was trimmed by 6 bases and J by 3 bases, leaving 21 bases between them. CDR1 and CDR2 (germline): SQVTM, ANQGSEA. The CDR3 coding sequence is TGCAGCGTGGGGAGCCGATGGGGGGCGTACTACGAGCAGTACTTC. Its protein product is CSVGSRWGAYYEQYF.

In the case of this clone: One end of the junction does not line up with germline, which may come from a read error. The sample has other DNA sequences that encode this CDR3 too. CDR3: CSARENTEAFF. Here the CDR3 DNA reads TGCAGTGCGAGAGAGAACACTGAAGCTTTCTTT. This rearrangement joins TRBV20-1 to TRBJ1-1; D remains ambiguous. Germline V CDR1 and CDR2: DFQATT, SNEGSKA (reference sequence). This CDR3 spans 11 amino acids.

The V gene is TRBV19, the J gene TRBJ1-2; D ambiguous. The CDR3 consists of 13 residues. Germline V gene lookup returns CDR1 LNHDA and CDR2 SQIVND (reference sequence). V was shortened by 0 bases and J by 8 bases, with 10 bases between the two germline ends. CDR3: CASSIDVRNGYTF. The DNA of the CDR3 is TGTGCCAGTAGTATAGATGTGCGGAACGGCTACACCTTC. Full variable domain (outside the CDR3, taken from reference TRBV19 and TRBJ1-2): DGGITQSPKYLFRKEGQNVTLSCEQNLNHDAMYWYRQDPGQGLRLIYYSQIVNDFQKGDIAEGYSVSREKKESFPLTVTSAQKNPTAFYLCASSIDVRNGYTFGSGTRLTVV.